The rows below give T cell receptor beta chains drawn from one sample of a study of T cell repertoires in cytomegalovirus infection. TCRdb redid the calling of the reads with MiXCR, one entry per CDR3 protein. The sample shows more than 350,000 distinct CDR3 sequences, approximately 31% of them seen only once. The specimen sequenced was PBMCs. These receptors were obtained from a human donor in good health (CMV status not recorded). Some clones in this sample may be carry-over from other donors' samples. Each CDR3 is given with its conserved first and last residue. The order of the fields is J gene, V gene, D gene, clone size, CDR3 protein, CDR3 DNA. The D gene is left open where the match is weak. Rows may omit the clone size; those that give it use once, few, many or a size class.

TRBJ2-1	TRBV6-6	NA	NA	CASGLGGLNEQFF	TGTGCCAGCGGGTTGGGGGGGCTTAATGAGCAGTTCTTC
TRBJ1-6	TRBV7-2	TRBD1	many	CASSPLPGQGLGKPLHF	TGTGCCAGCAGCCCACTCCCGGGACAGGGTTTAGGGAAACCCCTCCACTTT
TRBJ2-6	TRBV7-2	NA	NA	CASSLAKGLSGSNFLPF	TGTGCCAGCAGCTTAGCGAAGGGTCTCTCTGGGTCCAACTTCCTGCCTTTC
TRBJ1-4	TRBV7-2	TRBD1	many	CASRQTGGTNEKLFF	TGTGCCAGCAGACAGACAGGGGGAACTAATGAAAAACTGTTTTTT
TRBJ2-7	TRBV4-1	NA	many	CASSQEQGHSYEQYF	TGCGCCAGCAGCCAAGAACAGGGCCACTCCTACGAGCAGTACTTC
TRBJ1-5	TRBV20-1	TRBD1	NA	CSARDREINQPQHF	TGCAGTGCAAGGGACAGGGAGATCAATCAGCCCCAGCATTTT
TRBJ1-1	TRBV7-6	NA	many	CASSLEVGLQGGAFF	TGTGCCAGCAGCTTAGAGGTTGGACTCCAGGGTGGAGCTTTCTTT
TRBJ1-1	TRBV4-1	TRBD1	NA	CASSQDAGGAQNTEAFF	TGTGCCAGCAGCCAAGATGCAGGGGGCGCCCAAAACACTGAAGCTTTCTTT
TRBJ1-2	TRBV19	NA	few	CASSIGTPGGYTF	TGTGCCAGTAGTATCGGGACACCAGGAGGCTACACCTTC
TRBJ1-2	TRBV4-2	TRBD1	NA	CASSQDRTGYNYGYTF	TGTGCCAGCAGCCAAGACCGGACAGGGTACAACTATGGCTACACCTTC
TRBJ1-6	TRBV14	TRBD1	NA	CASSQTGLGSPLHF	TGTGCCAGCAGCCAGACAGGGTTGGGTTCACCCCTCCACTTT
TRBJ2-1	TRBV5-1	TRBD2	NA	CASSLVFQRGGNEQFF	TGCGCCAGCAGCTTGGTGTTCCAGCGGGGTGGCAATGAGCAGTTCTTC
TRBJ2-1	TRBV9	NA	few	CASSVASKATNEQFF	TGTGCCAGCAGCGTAGCTTCGAAGGCCACCAATGAGCAGTTCTTC
TRBJ1-5	TRBV24-1	NA	few	CATSPGAPQGWGNQPQHF	TGTGCCACCAGTCCGGGGGCCCCACAGGGATGGGGCAATCAGCCCCAGCATTTT
TRBJ2-7	TRBV7-2	TRBD2	many	CASTIGVRGGGYEQYF	TGTGCCAGCACCATAGGGGTGCGGGGGGGTGGATACGAGCAGTACTTC